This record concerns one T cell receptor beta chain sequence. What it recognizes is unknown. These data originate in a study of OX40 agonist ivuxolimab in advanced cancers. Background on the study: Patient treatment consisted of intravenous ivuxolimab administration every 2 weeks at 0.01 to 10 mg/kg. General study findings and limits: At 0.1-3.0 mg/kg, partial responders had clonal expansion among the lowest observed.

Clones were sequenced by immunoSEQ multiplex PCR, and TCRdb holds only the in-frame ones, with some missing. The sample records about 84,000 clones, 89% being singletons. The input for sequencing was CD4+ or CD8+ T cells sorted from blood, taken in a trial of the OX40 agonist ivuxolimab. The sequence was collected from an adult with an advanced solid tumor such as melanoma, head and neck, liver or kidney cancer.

The CDR3 loop is CASRRLAGVGTGELFF. CDR3 coding DNA: TGTGCCAGCAGACGACTAGCGGGAGTGGGCACCGGGGAGCTGTTTTTT. The J gene is TRBJ2-2, the V gene TRBV2; 12 nucleotides align to TRBD2. CDR1 is SNHLY, CDR2 FYNNEI, per germline. V gave up 6 bases and J gave up 4 bases; unmatched junction bases: 6. This CDR3 region has 16 residues.